What follows are 30 T cell receptor beta chains derived from one specimen sequenced in a study of breast tumors, draining lymph nodes, adjacent tissues. In TCRdb, the multiplex PCR reads were re-called with MiXCR into one record per CDR3 protein. This table has 200,000 or so distinct CDR3 sequences, approximately 30% appearing once. Samples came from axillary lymph nodes draining the breast cancer. Sequencing was performed on axillary lymph node tissue. The receptors shown here come from a female donor with breast cancer. Some clones in this sample may be carry-over from other donors' samples.

With regard to this clonotype: A read error is possible here, since a much larger clone lies one base away. CDR3: CSARPLTGRATQYF. Written as DNA, the CDR3 is TGCAGTGCTAGACCTCTGACAGGGAGAGCGACCCAGTACTTC. The J gene is TRBJ2-5, the V gene TRBV20-1, with TRBD1 matching over 7 bases. Trimming at V came to 2 bases and at J to 7 bases, leaving 10 bases not matched to a gene. The CDR3 extends over 14 amino acids. The germline CDR1 and CDR2 sequences are DFQATT and SNEGSKA (reference sequence).

This clonotype has at least ten counts. The rearrangement joins TRBV9 to TRBJ1-2; the match to TRBD1 covers 10 bases. CDR1 SGDLS and CDR2 YYNGEE come from the germline V gene. CDR3 size: 15 residues. Germline trimming cut 1 base from V and 6 bases from J; bases unmatched to any gene: 6. Here the CDR3 DNA reads TGTGCCAGCAGCGTAAGGGACAGGGGTTGGGATGGCTACACCTTC. This codes for CASSVRDRGWDGYTF.

Comments on this clonotype: This may arise from a read error, as a much more abundant clone is one base away. V gene TRBV30 combines with J gene TRBJ2-7; D remains unclear. Germline CDR1 is GTSNPN and CDR2 is SVGIG (reference sequence). The CDR3 has 11 amino acids. The CDR3 here is CARSKSYEQYF. The CDR3 DNA follows: TGTGCCCGGAGTAAATCCTACGAGCAGTACTTC.

The table lists this clonotype with many counts. V and J are TRBV10-2 and TRBJ2-6, with 8 bases matching TRBD1. CDR1 is WSHSY, CDR2 SAAADI, per germline. CDR3 size: 15 residues. V was clipped by 7 bases and J by 0 bases; unmatched bases: 2. The CDR3 region is CASITGGSGANVLTF. CDR3 bases: TGCGCCAGCATTACAGGGGGCTCTGGGGCCAACGTCCTGACTTTC.

This clonotype was picked up many times. Compared with germline, one end of the junction differs, possibly owing to a read error. The chain recombines TRBV5-6 with TRBJ2-6, with 8 bases lining up with TRBD1. CDR3 length: 16 amino acids. Germline CDR1 and CDR2: SGHDT and YYEEEE. DNA of the CDR3: TGTGCCAGCAGCTCTGAGGACAGGGCTGGAGCCAACGTCCTGACTTTC. Its translation: CASSSEDRAGANVLTF.

This clonotype was detected many times. This chain links TRBV20-1 with TRBJ2-1, with TRBD2 matching 9 bases. The germline V gene encodes CDR1 DFQATT and CDR2 SNEGSKA (reference sequence). The CDR3 is 14 amino acids. In nucleotides, the CDR3 is TGCAGCGGTAGTCTAGCGGGAAAGTACAATGAGCAGTTCTTC. Amino acids: CSGSLAGKYNEQFF.

This clonotype was observed a few times. The V gene is TRBV5-1, the J gene TRBJ2-4; tentatively, D is TRBD1 or TRBD2 (7 bases each). V dropped 0 bases and J dropped 8 bases, with 15 bases sitting between them. In germline, CDR1 is SGHRS, CDR2 YFSETQ. The CDR3 has 15 amino acids. The CDR3 region is CASSLDDRAGDIQYF. The CDR3, as DNA: TGCGCCAGCAGCTTGGACGACAGGGCGGGGGACATTCAGTACTTC.

A few counts support this clonotype. The chain couples TRBV28 to TRBJ1-5; D is unclear. Germline V gives CDR1 MDHEN, CDR2 SYDVKM. This CDR3 has 15 amino acids. V was trimmed by 2 bases and J by 2 bases, leaving 10 bases between them. The CDR3 DNA reads TGTGCCAGCAGTTTACCCATAGGCGGCAATCAGCCCCAGCATTTT. Amino acids: CASSLPIGGNQPQHF.

This clonotype has a handful of counts. The J gene is TRBJ2-7, the V gene TRBV28; the match to TRBD2 covers 7 bases. The V gene's germline CDR1 is MDHEN and CDR2 SYDVKM. CDR3 length: 15 residues. Unmatched junction bases numbered 12, after V lost 4 bases and J lost 6 bases. CDR3 bases: TGTGCCAGCAGTTCCCTTGCGGGAGTAGTATCCGAGCAGTACTTC. Protein: CASSSLAGVVSEQYF.

The table lists this clonotype with many counts. This could be a read error, since a much larger clone is one nucleotide away. The chain uses TRBV6-6 and TRBJ2-5, with TRBD1 as a possible D gene (6 bases). CDR3 length: 18 amino acids. The V gene's germline CDR1 is MNHNY and CDR2 SVGAGI (reference sequence). V shed 5 bases and J shed 2 bases, with 24 bases lying between them. CDR3 region: CASSHLRFGQRIQETQYF. CDR3 sequence (DNA): TGTGCCAGCAGTCACTTGAGGTTTGGACAGCGGATTCAAGAGACCCAGTACTTC.

The V and J genes are TRBV20-1 and TRBJ1-6; TRBD1 aligns across 7 bases. The CDR3 totals 12 residues. Looked up from germline, CDR1 is DFQATT and CDR2 is SNEGSKA (reference sequence). The V segment lost 6 bases and the J segment 9 bases; nucleotides outside the gene matches: 5. The CDR3 DNA sequence: TGCAGTGCGATCGGGACAGCTTCACCCCTCCACTTT. Protein sequence: CSAIGTASPLHF.

This chain links TRBV7-9 with TRBJ2-2; 15 nucleotides align to TRBD2. V lost 5 bases, J lost 2 bases, and 3 bases stayed unmatched. CDR3 length: 17 amino acids. Germline V gives CDR1 SEHNR, CDR2 FQNEAQ (reference sequence). For the CDR3, the DNA is TGTGCCAGCAGCGAGGGACTAGCGGGAGGAAACACCGGGGAGCTGTTTTTT. It encodes CASSEGLAGGNTGELFF.

This clonotype has a single count. A read error may explain this, as a much larger clone is one base away. The chain uses TRBV6-2 or TRBV6-3 and TRBJ1-5; D gene unclear. The CDR3 runs 16 residues. The germline V and J ends were trimmed by 10 bases and 5 bases, with 24 bases remaining between them. The germline V gene has CDR1 MNHEY and CDR2 SVGEGT. The CDR3 is CANSPPLRTYYQPQHF. The DNA for the CDR3 is TGTGCCAACAGCCCTCCCCTCAGAACATATTATCAGCCCCAGCATTTT.

The gene calls are TRBV2 and TRBJ1-1; 11 positions match TRBD1. V was clipped by 6 bases and J by 6 bases; unmatched bases: 6. CDR1 and CDR2 (germline): SNHLY, FYNNEI. The CDR3 runs to 14 residues. As DNA, the CDR3 is TGTGCCAGCAGCAATGGACAGGGGGCTTCTGAAGCTTTCTTT. It codes for CASSNGQGASEAFF.

This clonotype was detected a few times. This chain connects TRBV13 to TRBJ1-1, with D possibly being TRBD1 (6 bases). Germline V gives CDR1 PRHDT, CDR2 FYEKMQ (reference sequence). The CDR3 totals 13 residues. Trimming shortened V by 1 base and J by 4 bases, and 7 bases separated the two germline ends. CDR3 bases: TGTGCCAGCAGCTTAGAAGGGGGCACTGAAGCTTTCTTT. Its translation: CASSLEGGTEAFF.

The sample holds many counts of this clonotype. CDR3 in DNA: TGCGCCAGCAGCCCCCGACTAGCGGGAGGAGACACCGGGGAGCTGTTTTTT. Its protein product is CASSPRLAGGDTGELFF. The genes are TRBV4-3 and TRBJ2-2, with 13 bases fitting TRBD2. With V trimmed by 4 bases and J by 3 bases, 5 bases remained unmatched. This CDR3 is built from 17 residues. Germline V gene data show CDR1 as LGHNA and CDR2 as YSLEER.

The table lists this clonotype with many counts. The chain employs TRBV28 and TRBJ1-2; TRBD1 is a possible D gene (5 bases). Germline V lookup: CDR1 MDHEN, CDR2 SYDVKM. The V end was cut by 2 bases, the J end by 8 bases, with 15 bases between. The CDR3 totals 14 residues. In DNA form, the CDR3 reads TGTGCCAGCAGTTTAGTCGAGGGGATAAGGGGCTACACCTTC. It yields the protein CASSLVEGIRGYTF.

In this sample, this clonotype turned up many times. This chain links TRBV6-5 with TRBJ1-5, with a weak D call TRBD1 (5 bases). The CDR3 has 13 residues. Looked up from germline, CDR1 is MNHEY and CDR2 is SVGAGI. Trimming removed 6 bases at V and 6 bases at J, with 12 bases between. DNA of the CDR3: TGTGCCAGCAGCTGGACTAGGGGTCAGCCCCAGCATTTT. Amino acids: CASSWTRGQPQHF.

V and J are TRBV7-3 and TRBJ2-3; TRBD1 matches at 10 bases. CDR1 SGHTA and CDR2 FQGTGA come from the germline V gene. Trimming took 4 bases from V and 4 from J; bases not matched to a gene: 8. The CDR3 loop spans 16 amino acids. Written as DNA, the CDR3 is TGTGCCAGCAGCTACGGACAGGGGGTTTTGCCAGATACGCAGTATTTT. Its translation: CASSYGQGVLPDTQYF.

A remark on this clonotype: A single base separates this from a much larger clone, so it may be a read error. The gene calls are TRBV6-2 or TRBV6-3 and TRBJ2-7; a possible D gene is TRBD2 (6 bases). The CDR3 runs 13 residues. CDR1 MNHEY and CDR2 SVGEGT come from the germline V gene. V lost 7 bases and J 5 bases, leaving 15 bases between the germline ends. The DNA of the CDR3 is TGTGCCAGCATGCTCGGCGGGGCCCACGAGCAGTACTTC. It is translated as CASMLGGAHEQYF.

This clonotype was counted ten times or more. The chain employs TRBV19 and TRBJ1-2, with D tentatively TRBD1 (5 bases). Germline CDR1 is LNHDA and CDR2 is SQIVND (reference sequence). CDR3 length: 15 residues. The ends were cut back, 6 bases at V and 1 base at J, with 15 bases in the middle. In DNA, the CDR3 is TGTGCCAGTAGCCTCGCGGGGGTTTATAACTATGGCTACACCTTC. It translates to CASSLAGVYNYGYTF.

This clonotype was counted at least ten times. This sequence joins TRBV9 and TRBJ2-2, with TRBD1 matching 7 bases. Germline CDR1 SGDLS, CDR2 YYNGEE. J gave up 4 bases and V 4 bases, and 7 bases lay outside the gene matches. This CDR3 has 15 residues. The CDR3 coding sequence is TGTGCCAGCAGCCCGACAGGGACGGGCACCGGGGAGCTGTTTTTT. Translated, it gives CASSPTGTGTGELFF.

The chain links TRBV9 to TRBJ2-7, with 11 positions matching TRBD2. In germline, CDR1 is SGDLS, CDR2 YYNGEE. V trimming: 4 bases; J trimming: 11 bases; junction bases outside the gene matches: 5. CDR3 length: 12 amino acids. The CDR3: CASSLAGGSEYF. For the CDR3, the DNA is TGTGCCAGCAGCCTAGCGGGAGGCTCAGAGTACTTC.

This chain links TRBV30 with TRBJ2-1, with D possibly matching TRBD2 (5 bases). Looked up from germline, CDR1 is GTSNPN and CDR2 is SVGIG (reference sequence). The CDR3 spans 14 residues. Trimming pared 5 bases from V and 4 bases from J, leaving 15 bases between. The CDR3 is CAWSTRVWYNEQFF. The CDR3 DNA reads as TGTGCCTGGTCAACTAGAGTTTGGTACAATGAGCAGTTCTTC.

This clonotype was counted ten times or more. The J gene is TRBJ1-4, the V gene TRBV4-2; D not resolved. V was clipped by 0 bases and J by 7 bases, with 0 bases between them. Germline loops: CDR1 LGHNA, CDR2 YNFKEQ. The CDR3 extends over 11 amino acids. The CDR3 reads CASSQDEKLFF. CDR3 nucleotides: TGTGCCAGCAGCCAAGATGAAAAACTGTTTTTT.

The chain combines TRBV29-1 with TRBJ1-2; a possible D gene is TRBD1 (6 bases). Germline assignment: CDR1 SQVTM and CDR2 ANQGSEA. This CDR3 has 15 residues. Trimming shortened V by 1 base and J by 5 bases, and 17 bases separated the two germline ends. The CDR3 DNA follows: TGCAGCGTTGAAGCTGTAGAGACAGGAGGGTATGGCTACACCTTC. Protein product: CSVEAVETGGYGYTF. Complete variable domain (other parts from reference TRBV29-1 and TRBJ1-2): SAVISQKPSRDICQRGTSLTIQCQVDSQVTMMFWYRQQPGQSLTLIATANQGSEATYESGFVIDKFPISRPNLTFSTLTVSNMSPEDSSIYLCSVEAVETGGYGYTFGSGTRLTVV.

This clonotype was observed a few times. A read error may explain this, as a much larger clone is one base away. In DNA, the CDR3 is TGTGCCAGCAGTCACGGGACAGGGAGCAATAATTCACCCCTCCACTTT. It encodes CASSHGTGSNNSPLHF. The rearrangement joins TRBV6-5 to TRBJ1-6, with 9 positions matching TRBD1. Germline CDR1 and CDR2: MNHEY and SVGAGI. The CDR3 extends over 16 amino acids. The V gene end was trimmed by 5 bases and the J gene end by 5 bases; junction bases not matched to a gene: 7.

The V gene is TRBV18, the J gene TRBJ2-7, with 15 bases matching TRBD2. Germline CDR1 and CDR2: KGHSH and LQKENI. The CDR3 totals 16 residues. The V segment lost 3 bases and the J segment 7 bases; nucleotides outside the gene matches: 7. The CDR3 nucleotides read TGTGCCAGCTCACCTAGTCCCGGGACTAGCGGGGGGGAGCAGTACTTC. Translated, it gives CASSPSPGTSGGEQYF.

This clonotype was seen many times. The rearrangement links TRBV20-1 to TRBJ2-1, with a weak D call TRBD2 (6 bases). V lost 0 bases and J lost 0, with 15 bases in between. There are 17 residues in the CDR3. Germline V gene sequence: CDR1 DFQATT, CDR2 SNEGSKA (reference sequence). Here the CDR3 reads CSARDQIRRGSYNEQFF. For the CDR3, the DNA is TGCAGTGCTAGAGATCAAATCAGGCGGGGCTCCTACAATGAGCAGTTCTTC.

A word on this clonotype: Being one base from a much bigger clone, this may be a read error. The chain combines TRBV4-2 with TRBJ2-2; 8 nucleotides match TRBD2. CDR1 is LGHNA, CDR2 YNFKEQ, per germline. The CDR3 has 14 amino acids. V gave up 4 bases and J gave up 5 bases; unmatched junction bases: 3. CDR3 region: CASSLGGATGELFF. DNA for the CDR3: TGTGCCAGCAGCCTCGGGGGGGCTACCGGGGAGCTGTTTTTT.